This T cell receptor (beta chain) emerged from a study of T cells in pancreatic ductal adenocarcinoma. Study-wide points: Unique clonotypes were 8 to 10-fold more numerous in blood than in tumor.

J lost 4 bases, V lost 2 bases, and 11 bases had no gene match. The CDR3 is made up of 16 amino acids. Germline V lookup: CDR1 MNHNY, CDR2 SVGAGI (reference sequence). Method: immunoSEQ multiplex PCR; TCRdb's copy keeps in-frame clones and lacks some. The sample holds about 29,000 clones, approximately 90% seen once. Worth noting for this clone: Its cognate antigen is unknown.

The selected patients with pancreatic ductal adenocarcinoma had surgery but no neoadjuvant therapy. The chain links TRBV6-6 to TRBJ2-7; 7 bases match TRBD2. The source is a human donor with pancreatic ductal adenocarcinoma. The specimen was PBMCs. CDR3 DNA sequence: TGTGCCAGCAGTTACCCGGTCGTGTCGGGGGGATACGAGCAGTACTTC. Translation: CASSYPVVSGGYEQYF.